The T cell receptor beta chain described here comes from a study of blood T cell repertoires in COVID-19 (dated by TCRdb to 2020 to 2022). A note on the overall study: Samples covering the acute and convalescent phases of COVID-19 were provided by collaborators in the United States, Italy and Spain. The prospective study material was composed of cDNA or gDNA derived from T cells, B-cell-depleted T cells, or PBMCs. The dataset comprised deeply sampled blood TCRbeta repertoires from subjects exposed to, actively infected with, or recovered from COVID-19. The repertoires were made available in a free public database intended to serve as a resource for research on the immune response to SARS-CoV-2. Samples were obtained from the ongoing ImmuneRACE study (first 160 participants) and from 1,254 subjects provided by 6 global collaborators. A de-identified subject ID, COVID-19 status, age in years and sex were almost always included in the sample metadata. Where HLA class I and class II types were available, the types were taken from metadata supplied by the sample provider, not from assay-based typing.

The immunoSEQ Assay, a bias-controlled multiplex PCR, was used to amplify TCRbeta CDR3 regions from genomic DNA. The original methods were these. Nucleated cell counts per sample were estimated from amplification of reference gene primers within the assay. Sequence reads were collapsed and filtered to measure the absolute abundance of every unique TCRbeta CDR3 rearrangement. For each sample, productive Simpson clonality was calculated as the square root of Simpson's diversity index over productive rearrangements. TCRdb took over this immuneACCESS table, retaining in-frame rearrangements with V and J assigned. Such tables are incomplete; in checked studies, under half of the missing clones stem from an unresolved V gene, and the remainder is unexplained. Clonal size and the V and J genes are those of that table, whereas D and trimming came from the DNA. The sample has 380,000 or so clones on record, roughly 90% of them singletons. Clones ranked in the top ten supply over 2% of the sample.

Note on this clone: It lacks a known antigen. No qualities accompany the bases; no much larger clone lies one base away.

Participants in the prospective study were aged roughly 18 to 100 years, lived in some 24 United States geographic areas, and enrolled through a virtual design. In the prospective study, participants were assigned to cohorts based on the clinical history participants reported in a screening survey and a study questionnaire. In the prospective study, mobile phlebotomists collected whole blood, serum and a nasopharyngeal or oropharyngeal swab from each participant. Over an approximately two-month period, participants in the prospective study had the option of providing additional blood draws and questionnaires. Before DNA extraction, prospective study blood samples were shipped either frozen or at room temperature. Broader findings and caveats from the paper: The quantity of clinical and demographic metadata differed by source and by participant and was supplied without curation.

CDR1 MDHEN and CDR2 SYDVKM are derived from the germline V gene. Measured from the cysteine to the phenylalanine, the CDR3 is 13 residues long. Left in the record is the CDR3 DNA by itself, 39 bases read in frame from the first base. V is shortened by 9 bases, J by 8 bases, and the region joining them spans 19 bases. The TCR was taken from a woman aged 40 to 50 with acute COVID-19. In this chain, TRBV28 is recombined with TRBJ1-2; no D gene can be assigned with confidence. Sequences were obtained from PBMCs or T cells enriched from blood (not recorded which). The CDR3 amino acid sequence is: CASASGSPMGYTF. The DNA reads TGTGCCAGTGCATCAGGTTCCCCCATGGGCTACACCTTC.